This T cell receptor (beta chain) came from a study of shared clonotypes between healthy human individuals. Whole-study findings and limits: The generation probabilities recorded for non-shared clonotypes fell below those of clonotypes shared by all four donors.

Germline CDR1 reads SGHNT; CDR2 reads YYREEE (reference sequence). There are 15 residues in the CDR3. J lost 2 bases, V lost 0 bases, and 1 base had no gene match. About this clone: Its target is not known. The sample contains more than one DNA sequence encoding this CDR3.

This table comes from immunoSEQ multiplex PCR, and its TCRdb copy is limited to in-frame clones, with some not included. The sample lists around 2,000,000 clones, 95% occurring once. The sample comprised naive CD4+ T cells sorted from blood. As for subset: CD45RA+ positively selected. V usage is TRBV5-4 and J usage is TRBJ2-7, with TRBD2 matching over 11 bases. The source is a man younger than 35 in good health. The CDR3 spells CASSLGLAGTYEQYF. The CDR3 DNA reads TGTGCCAGCAGCTTGGGACTAGCGGGAACCTACGAGCAGTACTTC.